This T cell receptor beta chain was observed in a study of CD4 T cells in relation to SARS-CoV-2 and coronaviruses. As regards this clone: Its antigen is as yet unknown.

The method was immunoSEQ multiplex PCR; TCRdb's version includes in-frame clones alone and lacks a portion of them. Of almost 30,000 clones listed, around 80% are singletons. General observations from the study: The cross-reactivity analysis covered only spike protein, not other viral proteins.

CD4+ T cells from unexposed donors were obtained before the COVID-19 pandemic (2011-2018). After less than 11 days of culture, CD4+ T cells were isolated. Cells permitting, SARS-CoV-2 S/N and four cold-coronavirus spikes were tested on unexposed-donor CD4+ T cells. Sequencing used CD4+ T cells from PBMCs, cultured in vitro. The receptor was derived from a human donor in good health.

The CDR3 here is CASSYSGVYQPQHF. The CDR3 region has the DNA TGTGCCAGCAGTTACTCTGGGGTCTATCAGCCCCAGCATTTT. This chain uses TRBV6-5 with TRBJ1-5; D is ambiguous. Germline lookup yields CDR1 MNHEY and CDR2 SVGAGI. The CDR3 has 14 residues. Deletions cut 0 bases from V and 5 bases from J, with 8 bases between.